The entry that follows covers one T cell receptor beta chain sequence. The data are from a study of blood T cell repertoires in COVID-19. Study-level information: From the United States, Italy and Spain came samples of acute and convalescent COVID-19.

Patients of the Seattle cohort, enrolled during active infection, were followed longitudinally. The V gene lost 3 bases and the J gene lost 2 bases, with 13 bases spanning the gap. The CDR3 covers 15 residues. Germline V CDR1 and CDR2: MNHNS, SASEGT. Original processing methods: By means of reference gene primer amplification, nucleated cell counts were estimated. Some clones are missing from TCRdb's copy, which holds only in-frame ones; the method was immunoSEQ multiplex PCR. The V and J calls and clone size were taken over from that table, and D and trimming were inferred from the DNA. The data show about 120,000 clones, 75% to 90% seen once.

The chain carries TRBV6-1 and TRBJ1-2, with D maybe TRBD1 (5 bases). The TCR was taken from a man aged 55 to 70 with COVID-19, enrolled during active disease. The sequenced sample consisted of peripheral blood. As DNA, the CDR3 is TGTGCCAGCAGTGACCTAACAGGACCCAACTATGGCTACACCTTC. Amino acids: CASSDLTGPNYGYTF.